This entry features one TCR beta chain sequence. Its antigen remains unidentified. The sample originates from a study of OX40 agonist ivuxolimab in advanced cancers. Study-level findings and limits: Partial responders dosed at 0.1-3.0 mg/kg displayed clonal expansion ranking among the lowest.

The repertoire was sequenced with immunoSEQ multiplex PCR; TCRdb's copy has only in-frame clones and lacks some. The sample records about 73,000 clones, more than 85% being singletons. The CDR3 contains 16 residues. CDR1 is LNHDA and CDR2 is SQIVND in the germline V gene (reference sequence). V lost 7 bases, J lost 0 bases, and 15 bases lay in between. This chain uses TRBV19 with TRBJ1-4, with no clear D. The starting material was CD4+ or CD8+ T cells sorted from blood, obtained in a trial of the OX40 agonist ivuxolimab. The clonotype was recovered from an adult with an advanced solid tumor such as melanoma, head and neck, liver or kidney cancer. DNA for the CDR3: TGTGCCAGTAACCAACTTGGTGGGGCAACTAATGAAAAACTGTTTTTT. It translates to CASNQLGGATNEKLFF.